This entry lists 25 T cell receptor beta chains sequenced from one sample in a study of blood T cell repertoires in COVID-19. Profiled with immunoSEQ multiplex PCR; TCRdb holds only in-frame clones, not every one. This repertoire shows about 170,000 clones, about nine tenths found once; its top ten account for roughly 26%. Sequencing was performed on peripheral blood. The receptors were gathered from a man aged 60-69 years with acute or convalescent COVID-19.

The chain uses TRBV11-2 and TRBJ2-2; D is possibly TRBD2 (7 bases). V dropped 4 bases and J dropped 5 bases, with 26 bases sitting between them. This CDR3 region has 19 residues. Germline V gene sequence: CDR1 SGHAT, CDR2 FQNNGV. The CDR3 region has the DNA TGTGCCAGCAGCTCCCCGATAGGCGGGGGTAGCGGACAGACCGGGGAGCTGTTTTTT. Translation gives CASSSPIGGGSGQTGELFF.

The chain joins TRBV2 to TRBJ1-1; D gene ambiguous. The V gene lost 0 bases and the J gene lost 0 bases, with 8 bases spanning the gap. The germline gives CDR1 SNHLY, CDR2 FYNNEI. The CDR3 is 15 amino acids. The CDR3 sequence is CASSEASALNTEAFF. CDR3 DNA sequence: TGTGCCAGCAGTGAAGCAAGCGCATTGAACACTGAAGCTTTCTTT.

This clone came up once. The chain uses TRBV2 and TRBJ2-7; 14 bases fit TRBD2. This CDR3 has 15 amino acids. Germline V gene sequence: CDR1 SNHLY, CDR2 FYNNEI. V was pared by 4 bases and J by 7 bases, with 6 bases of the junction left unmatched. CDR3 in DNA: TGTGCCAGCAGTGGTCAGGGGACTAGCGGGAGTGAGCAGTACTTC. It translates to CASSGQGTSGSEQYF. Combining the CDR3 with reference TRBV2 and TRBJ2-7 gives the whole variable domain EPEVTQTPSHQVTQMGQEVILRCVPISNHLYFYWYRQILGQKVEFLVSFYNNEISEKSEIFDDQFSVERPDGSNFTLKIRSTKLEDSAMYFCASSGQGTSGSEQYFGPGTRLTVT.

This clone has only one observation. This chain links TRBV19 with TRBJ1-5; maybe TRBD1 (5 bases). The CDR3 totals 17 residues. Per germline, CDR1 LNHDA and CDR2 SQIVND (reference sequence). V lost 0 bases and J lost 2, with 14 bases in between. The CDR3: CASSIDRTGGGNQPQHF. As DNA, the CDR3 is TGTGCCAGTAGTATAGATCGAACCGGGGGGGGCAATCAGCCCCAGCATTTT.

This chain connects TRBV30 to TRBJ1-3, with no clear D. There are 13 residues in the CDR3. Germline assignment: CDR1 GTSNPN and CDR2 SVGIG (reference sequence). Trimming removed 4 bases at V and 0 bases at J, with 7 bases between. The CDR3 coding sequence is TGTGCCTGGACAGGCGCCTCTGGAAACACCATATATTTT. Translation gives CAWTGASGNTIYF.

This chain joins TRBV7-3 and TRBJ2-1, with 10 bases identical to TRBD1. There are 16 residues in the CDR3. The V and J ends lost 1 base and 3 bases, in that order; junction bases with no gene match: 3. The V gene's germline CDR1 is SGHTA and CDR2 FQGTGA. The CDR3 reads CASSLKGTGVYNEQFF. The CDR3 DNA sequence: TGTGCCAGCAGCTTAAAAGGGACAGGGGTCTACAATGAGCAGTTCTTC.

The rearrangement links TRBV7-2 to TRBJ2-5; possible D gene TRBD2, 5 bases. In germline, CDR1 is SGHTA, CDR2 FQGNSA. The CDR3 is 14 amino acids. Trimming removed 7 bases from V and 0 bases from J, with 12 bases in between. The CDR3 sequence: CASTRLPYQETQYF. In nucleotides, the CDR3 is TGTGCCAGCACTAGACTACCGTACCAAGAGACCCAGTACTTC.

The V call is TRBV4-1, the J call TRBJ2-7; no definite D call. The germline CDR1 and CDR2 sequences are MGHRA and YSYEKL. V lost 4 bases and J 1 base, leaving 17 bases between the germline ends. The CDR3 extends over 16 amino acids. CDR3 bases: TGCGCCAGCAGCCCACCGACTGGGTATCCTTCCTACGAGCAGTACTTC. The encoded protein is CASSPPTGYPSYEQYF.

V is TRBV14 and J is TRBJ1-1; tentatively, D is TRBD1 (6 bases). Germline V CDR1 and CDR2: SGHDN, FVKESK. V shed 3 bases and J shed 6 bases, with 17 bases lying between them. The CDR3 length is 15 residues. CDR3 protein: CASSQYTGKAAEAFF. CDR3 nucleotides: TGTGCCAGCAGCCAGTACACAGGGAAAGCTGCTGAAGCTTTCTTT. The whole variable domain, remainder taken from reference TRBV14 and TRBJ1-1, is EAGVTQFPSHSVIEKGQTVTLRCDPISGHDNLYWYRRVMGKEIKFLLHFVKESKQDESGMPNNRFLAERTGGTYSTLKVQPAELEDSGVYFCASSQYTGKAAEAFFGQGTRLTVV.

In its sample, this clone was seen once. The chain carries TRBV7-8 and TRBJ1-5; TRBD1 might be the D (5 bases). The CDR3 loop spans 15 amino acids. Trimming removed 1 base at V and 9 bases at J, with 16 bases between. The germline gives CDR1 SGHVS, CDR2 FQNEAQ. The chain's CDR3 is CASSLEGAGRVPQHF. In DNA, the CDR3 is TGTGCCAGCAGCTTAGAAGGGGCAGGGAGGGTGCCCCAGCATTTT.

This chain uses TRBV9 with TRBJ2-3; 9 bases fit TRBD1. This CDR3 region has 15 residues. Losses at the gene ends were 3 bases for V and 2 bases for J; bases not matched to a gene: 4. Germline-derived CDR1 and CDR2 are SGDLS and YYNGEE. The CDR3 sequence: CASSGGTGNTDTQYF. The CDR3 DNA reads as TGTGCCAGCAGCGGAGGGACAGGGAACACAGATACGCAGTATTTT.

This clone was picked up one time. The chain joins TRBV6-1 to TRBJ1-2; no firm D call. The length of the CDR3 is 14 residues. CDR1 and CDR2 from the germline V gene are MNHNS and SASEGT. V shed 2 bases and J shed 6 bases, with 13 bases lying between them. The CDR3 here is CASSENTGRHGYTF. The CDR3 nucleotides read TGTGCCAGCAGTGAAAATACGGGAAGGCATGGCTACACCTTC.

The table lists this clone with many counts. Distinct nucleotide sequences in the sample also encode this CDR3. This chain uses TRBV2 with TRBJ1-1; 8 nucleotides agree with TRBD1. V gave up 0 bases and J gave up 1 base; unmatched junction bases: 7. This CDR3 region has 17 residues. Germline CDR1 SNHLY, CDR2 FYNNEI. The CDR3 nucleotides are TGTGCCAGCAGTGAAGCGCTTCAGGGGGCAGGGAACACTGAAGCTTTCTTT. Its translation is CASSEALQGAGNTEAFF. Full variable domain (missing parts from reference TRBV2 and TRBJ1-1): EPEVTQTPSHQVTQMGQEVILRCVPISNHLYFYWYRQILGQKVEFLVSFYNNEISEKSEIFDDQFSVERPDGSNFTLKIRSTKLEDSAMYFCASSEALQGAGNTEAFFGQGTRLTVV.

The chain has TRBV5-6 and TRBJ2-7; 7 positions agree with TRBD2. After removal of 4 bases from V and 5 bases from J, the junction contained 9 bases not matched to a gene. The CDR3 consists of 14 residues. Germline V lookup: CDR1 SGHDT, CDR2 YYEEEE. This chain's CDR3 is CASSPRTRGNEQYV. The CDR3 DNA reads TGTGCCAGCAGCCCTCGGACTAGAGGAAACGAGCAGTACGTC.

The genes are TRBV3-1 (or the pseudogene TRBV3-2) and TRBJ1-2; 7 bases align to TRBD1. V lost 3 bases to trimming and J lost 2 bases; unmatched junction nucleotides: 0. This CDR3 has 13 amino acids. CDR1 and CDR2 from the germline V gene are LGHDT and YNNKEL (reference sequence). The CDR3 sequence: CASSQTGNYGYTF. The CDR3, as DNA: TGTGCCAGCAGCCAGACAGGGAACTATGGCTACACCTTC.

This clone was detected only once. V is TRBV9 and J is TRBJ2-6; 13 bases are shared with TRBD2. Trimming at V came to 1 base and at J to 4 bases, leaving 8 bases not matched to a gene. Germline V lookup: CDR1 SGDLS, CDR2 YYNGEE. CDR3 size: 19 residues. The CDR3 loop is CASSVSTSGRASGANVLTF. DNA of the CDR3: TGTGCCAGCAGCGTAAGCACTAGCGGGAGGGCCTCCGGGGCCAACGTCCTGACTTTC.

The CDR3 loop reads CASSILRTGSNQPQHF. The CDR3 DNA follows: TGTGCCAGTAGTATATTAAGGACAGGAAGCAATCAGCCCCAGCATTTT. This chain connects TRBV19 to TRBJ1-5, with TRBD1 identical over 7 bases. This CDR3 has 16 residues. CDR1 LNHDA and CDR2 SQIVND come from the germline V gene (reference sequence). V was pared by 2 bases and J by 1 base, with 5 bases of the junction left unmatched.

The chain has TRBV3-1 (or the pseudogene TRBV3-2) and TRBJ1-2; 8 bases match TRBD1. Trimming took 0 bases from V and 7 from J; bases not matched to a gene: 4. Germline V lookup: CDR1 LGHDT, CDR2 YNNKEL (reference sequence). The CDR3 covers 14 residues. The CDR3 sequence: CASSQDKGQGGYTF. The DNA for the CDR3 is TGTGCCAGCAGCCAAGACAAAGGACAGGGTGGCTACACCTTC.

V usage is TRBV11-2 and J usage is TRBJ2-1, with D perhaps matching TRBD2 (6 bases). CDR3 length: 15 amino acids. Germline V CDR1 and CDR2: SGHAT, FQNNGV. V gave up 1 base and J gave up 9 bases, with 16 bases separating them. CDR3 amino acids: CASSLVGGRWGEQFF. As DNA, the CDR3 is TGTGCCAGCAGCTTAGTAGGAGGGCGGTGGGGTGAGCAGTTCTTC.

The chain links TRBV6-5 to TRBJ1-3, with TRBD1 matching 8 bases. This CDR3 contains 15 residues. Germline lookup yields CDR1 MNHEY and CDR2 SVGAGI. V was clipped by 4 bases and J by 2 bases; unmatched bases: 4. The CDR3 nucleotides read TGTGCCAGCAGTTCTACAGGGGGTCCTGGAAACACCATATATTTT. It yields the protein CASSSTGGPGNTIYF.

The J gene is TRBJ2-1, the V gene TRBV11-1; a weak D match, TRBD2 (7 bases). The V and J ends lost 5 bases and 1 base respectively, with 15 bases between them. The germline CDR1 and CDR2 sequences are SGHAT and FQDESV (reference sequence). The CDR3 has 16 residues. This CDR3 is CASSTPAGTSYNEQFF. CDR3 DNA: TGTGCCAGCAGCACACCAGCGGGGACATCCTACAATGAGCAGTTCTTC.

The chain joins TRBV27 to TRBJ2-3; 10 nucleotides match TRBD2. This CDR3 comprises 16 residues. Trimming cost V 5 bases and J 4 bases; bases outside gene matches: 9. Germline V gene lookup returns CDR1 MNHEY and CDR2 SMNVEV (reference sequence). CDR3 amino acids: CASSPTSGVPSDTQYF. DNA of the CDR3: TGTGCCAGCAGTCCTACTAGCGGGGTACCATCAGATACGCAGTATTTT.

This clone was observed a single time. V gene TRBV21-1 combines with J gene TRBJ1-6; the table assigns TRBD1, which was not confirmed against the DNA. TRBV21-1 is shown as a pseudogene. This CDR3 contains 18 residues. Written as DNA, the CDR3 is TGTGCCAGCAGCAAAGGAGGGGGCTTAAGCTCCTATAATTCACCCCTCCACTTT. It yields the protein CASSKGGGLSSYNSPLHF.

V and J are TRBV7-9 and TRBJ1-1, with TRBD1 matching 9 bases. There are 17 residues in the CDR3. Germline CDR1 and CDR2: SEHNR and FQNEAQ (reference sequence). V shed 5 bases, J shed 0 bases, and the junction held 10 bases outside the gene matches. The CDR3 reads CASSPKDRGQLNTEAFF. Written as DNA, the CDR3 is TGTGCCAGCAGCCCCAAGGACAGGGGCCAGTTGAACACTGAAGCTTTCTTT.

The CDR3 DNA follows: TGCGCCAGCAGCTTCACAGGGTTTGGAGAGACCCAGTACTTC. It specifies CASSFTGFGETQYF. The rearrangement joins TRBV5-1 to TRBJ2-5, with a possible D match to TRBD1 (6 bases). Trimming removed 2 bases from V and 4 bases from J, with 12 bases in between. Germline V gives CDR1 SGHRS, CDR2 YFSETQ. CDR3 length equals 14 residues.